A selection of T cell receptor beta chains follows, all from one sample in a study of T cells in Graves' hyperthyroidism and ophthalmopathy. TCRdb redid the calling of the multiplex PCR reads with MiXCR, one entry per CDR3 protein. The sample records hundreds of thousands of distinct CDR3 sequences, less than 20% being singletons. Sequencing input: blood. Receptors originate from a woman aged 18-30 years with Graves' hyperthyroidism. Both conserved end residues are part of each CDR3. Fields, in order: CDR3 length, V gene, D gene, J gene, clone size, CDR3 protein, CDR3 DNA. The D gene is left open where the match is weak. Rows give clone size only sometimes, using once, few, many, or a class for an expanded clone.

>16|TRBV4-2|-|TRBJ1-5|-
CASSQGRDLSNQPQHF
TGTGCCAGCAGCCAGGGTCGGGACCTCTCTAATCAGCCCCAGCATTTT
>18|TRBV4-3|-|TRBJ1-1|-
CASSQLRDPGPMNTEAFF
TGCGCCAGCAGCCAACTTAGGGATCCAGGCCCGATGAACACTGAAGCTTTCTTT
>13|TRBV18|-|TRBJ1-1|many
CASSPQGYTEAFF
TGTGCCAGCTCACCGCAGGGGTACACTGAAGCTTTCTTT
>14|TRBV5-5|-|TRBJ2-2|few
CASSSGANTGELFF
TGTGCCAGCAGCTCCGGGGCGAACACCGGGGAGCTGTTTTTT
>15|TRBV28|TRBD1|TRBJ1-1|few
CASSPWTGRNAEAFF
TGTGCCAGCAGTCCCTGGACAGGGAGGAACGCTGAAGCTTTCTTT
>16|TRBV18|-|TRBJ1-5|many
CASSRQELLSNQPQHF
TGTGCCAGCTCACGCCAAGAATTACTTAGCAATCAGCCCCAGCATTTT
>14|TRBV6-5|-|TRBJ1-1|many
CASSTRPGDTEAFF
TGTGCCAGCAGTACTCGACCGGGGGACACTGAAGCTTTCTTT
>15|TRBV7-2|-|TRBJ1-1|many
CASSLRRTPNTEAFF
TGTGCCAGCAGCTTACGCCGGACACCGAACACTGAAGCTTTCTTT
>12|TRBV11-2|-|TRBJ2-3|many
CASTFGGSGQYF
TGTGCCAGCACCTTCGGGGGAAGTGGGCAGTATTTT
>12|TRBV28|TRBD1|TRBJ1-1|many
CASSYRGTEAFF
TGTGCCAGCAGTTACAGGGGCACTGAAGCTTTCTTT
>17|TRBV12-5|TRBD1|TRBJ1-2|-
CASGLVVLGQKTYGYTF
TGTGCTAGTGGTTTGGTTGTCTTGGGACAGAAAACGTATGGCTACACCTTC
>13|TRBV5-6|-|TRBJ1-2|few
CASSLDGEHGYTF
TGTGCCAGCAGCCTGGACGGAGAGCATGGCTACACCTTC
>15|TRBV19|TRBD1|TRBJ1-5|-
CASKDRGYGNQPQHF
TGTGCCTCCAAGGACAGGGGATACGGCAATCAGCCCCAGCATTTT
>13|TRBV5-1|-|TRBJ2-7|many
CASSLDYGYEQYF
TGCGCCAGCAGCTTGGACTACGGCTACGAGCAGTACTTC
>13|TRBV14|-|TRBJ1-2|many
CASSLNQGYGYTF
TGTGCCAGCAGCCTAAATCAAGGTTATGGCTACACCTTC